The 21 T cell receptor beta chains below come from one sample, sequenced in a study of shared clonotypes between healthy human individuals. Some clones are missing from TCRdb's copy, which holds only in-frame ones; the method was immunoSEQ multiplex PCR. The sample includes over 2 million clones, 85% to 95% of them seen just once. Sequencing was done on a sample of naive CD4+ T cells sorted from blood. Subset described: CD45RA+ positively selected. Every receptor here comes from a man between 18 and 35 years old in good health.

The genes are TRBV2 and TRBJ1-5, with D uncertain. The CDR3 is 16 residues long. The V gene lost 5 bases and the J gene lost 0 bases, with 14 bases spanning the gap. Germline assignment: CDR1 SNHLY and CDR2 FYNNEI. The CDR3 loop is CASSTRTDFSNQPQHF. Here the CDR3 DNA reads TGTGCCAGCAGTACCCGGACGGATTTTAGCAATCAGCCCCAGCATTTT. The whole variable domain, filled in from reference TRBV2 and TRBJ1-5, reads EPEVTQTPSHQVTQMGQEVILRCVPISNHLYFYWYRQILGQKVEFLVSFYNNEISEKSEIFDDQFSVERPDGSNFTLKIRSTKLEDSAMYFCASSTRTDFSNQPQHFGDGTRLSIL.

This chain connects TRBV19 to TRBJ2-2, with TRBD1 matching over 7 bases. V dropped 3 bases and J dropped 2; count of bases not matched to a gene: 3. This CDR3 contains 15 residues. Germline values: CDR1 LNHDA, CDR2 SQIVND (reference sequence). CDR3 DNA sequence: TGTGCCAGTAGTATGGGACAGCTTAACACCGGGGAGCTGTTTTTT. Translated, it gives CASSMGQLNTGELFF.

The rearrangement joins TRBV10-3 to TRBJ1-5; TRBD1 aligns across 7 bases. This CDR3 is 13 amino acids long. The V segment lost 11 bases and the J segment 4 bases; nucleotides outside the gene matches: 8. Germline CDR1 is ENHRY and CDR2 is SYGVKD. CDR3 in DNA: TGTGCCGCGGGGGGACAGCGGAATCAGCCCCAGCATTTT. Translated, it gives CAAGGQRNQPQHF.

A word on this clone: The same CDR3 arises from other DNA sequences in this sample as well. The chain uses TRBV11-2 and TRBJ1-1; D gene unclear. In germline, CDR1 is SGHAT, CDR2 FQNNGV. The germline V and J ends were trimmed by 3 bases and 3 bases, with 5 bases remaining between them. The CDR3 extends over 12 amino acids. The CDR3 DNA sequence: TGTGCCAGCAGCTTGTTGGACACTGAAGCTTTCTTT. Translating gives CASSLLDTEAFF.

This sequence joins TRBV7-9 and TRBJ1-1; 7 nucleotides align to TRBD1. V gave up 6 bases and J gave up 1 base; unmatched junction bases: 8. Germline CDR1 reads SEHNR; CDR2 reads FQNEAQ (reference sequence). This CDR3 spans 15 amino acids. As DNA, the CDR3 is TGTGCCAGCAGTCCCAGGGGGGGGTCGAACACTGAAGCTTTCTTT. This codes for CASSPRGGSNTEAFF.

The rearrangement uses TRBV7-8 and TRBJ1-1, with 10 bases matching TRBD1. The CDR3 is 14 residues long. With 4 bases clipped from V and 5 bases from J, the junction kept 4 bases outside the gene matches. Per the germline V gene, CDR1 is SGHVS and CDR2 is FQNEAQ. The DNA of the CDR3 is TGTGCCAGCAGCTCTCGGACAGGGGGGACTGAAGCTTTCTTT. Its protein is CASSSRTGGTEAFF.

This chain connects TRBV5-4 to TRBJ1-1; maybe TRBD1 (5 bases). CDR1 SGHNT and CDR2 YYREEE come from the germline V gene (reference sequence). V lost 0 bases to trimming and J lost 7 bases, with 7 bases between them. There are 12 residues in the CDR3. CDR3 loop: CASSLEQGEAFF. CDR3 DNA sequence: TGTGCCAGCAGCTTGGAGCAGGGTGAAGCTTTCTTT.

The chain links TRBV6-1 to TRBJ2-1; 9 nucleotides line up with TRBD1. Germline assignment: CDR1 MNHNS and CDR2 SASEGT. V lost 4 bases and J lost 0; bases outside the gene matches: 7. This CDR3 region has 17 residues. DNA for the CDR3: TGTGCCAGCAGTGGGGGACAGGGTAAACGCTCCTACAATGAGCAGTTCTTC. It translates to CASSGGQGKRSYNEQFF.

This clone was observed a single time. The V and J genes are TRBV6-1 and TRBJ1-2; 9 positions match TRBD1. This CDR3 is built from 10 residues. The germline gives CDR1 MNHNS, CDR2 SASEGT. The ends lost 8 bases at V and 12 bases at J; junction bases unmatched: 4. CDR3 loop: CASRQGGHTF. CDR3 sequence (DNA): TGTGCCAGCCGACAGGGGGGACACACCTTC.

This clone appeared once. Additional DNA sequences in this sample encode the identical CDR3. The chain links TRBV5-6 to TRBJ1-2; 9 bases are a match to TRBD1. The CDR3 length is 14 residues. The V gene's germline CDR1 is SGHDT and CDR2 YYEEEE. V trimming: 3 bases; J trimming: 5 bases; junction bases outside the gene matches: 5. The CDR3 DNA follows: TGTGCCAGCAGCTCAGGACAGGGGCCGTATGGCTACACCTTC. Its translation: CASSSGQGPYGYTF.

The rearrangement joins TRBV28 to TRBJ1-2, with 7 bases aligning to TRBD1. This CDR3 contains 16 residues. Per germline, CDR1 MDHEN and CDR2 SYDVKM. V shed 4 bases, J shed 4 bases, and the junction held 12 bases outside the gene matches. The chain's CDR3 is CASSSSLSQGGYGYTF. The CDR3 DNA sequence: TGTGCCAGCAGTTCCTCCCTGAGCCAGGGGGGCTATGGCTACACCTTC.

The chain carries TRBV9 and TRBJ2-5; TRBD2 agrees at 7 bases. Per germline, CDR1 SGDLS and CDR2 YYNGEE. The CDR3 contains 14 residues. Trimming cost V 4 bases and J 5 bases; bases outside gene matches: 8. The CDR3 reads CASSLLDSGETQYF. The CDR3 DNA is TGTGCCAGCAGCCTTCTGGATAGCGGGGAGACCCAGTACTTC.

CDR3 protein: CASTSGANQPQHF. The CDR3 coding sequence is TGTGCCAGTACCTCGGGGGCGAATCAGCCCCAGCATTTT. The chain links TRBV19 to TRBJ1-5; a weak D match, TRBD1 (6 bases). V gave up 7 bases and J gave up 4 bases, with 11 bases separating them. Germline lookup yields CDR1 LNHDA and CDR2 SQIVND (reference sequence). This CDR3 has 13 amino acids.

This clone was detected only a few times. V is TRBV10-3 and J is TRBJ1-1, with D uncertain. The CDR3 loop spans 14 amino acids. V lost 7 bases to trimming and J lost 1 base, with 13 bases between them. Germline-derived CDR1 and CDR2 are ENHRY and SYGVKD. The CDR3 DNA is TGTGCCATCACCCGCGGACCGCGGAACACTGAAGCTTTCTTT. Residues: CAITRGPRNTEAFF.

V usage is TRBV4-1 and J usage is TRBJ1-2; 7 bases are a match to TRBD1. After removal of 4 bases from V and 6 bases from J, the junction contained 11 bases not matched to a gene. CDR1 is MGHRA and CDR2 is YSYEKL in the germline V gene. The CDR3 covers 15 residues. This chain's CDR3 is CASSPNRGLGHGYTF. The CDR3 DNA reads TGCGCCAGCAGCCCTAACAGGGGTTTGGGTCATGGCTACACCTTC.

Points on this clone: Being one base from a much bigger clone, this may be a read error. Other nucleotide sequences from this sample produce the same CDR3. The chain carries TRBV15 and TRBJ1-4, with D unresolved. The CDR3 contains 13 residues. Germline CDR1 LNHNV, CDR2 YYDKDF (reference sequence). Trimming left V 1 base short and J 8 bases short, with 8 bases between. The CDR3 region has the DNA TGTGCCACCAGCAGAGGATTTAACGAAAAACTGTTTTTT. Translation gives CATSRGFNEKLFF.

The chain couples TRBV29-1 to TRBJ1-2, with unresolved D. V dropped 4 bases and J dropped 4 bases, with 10 bases sitting between them. Germline V gene lookup returns CDR1 SQVTM and CDR2 ANQGSEA. The CDR3 is 12 residues long. The CDR3 loop is CSVGPAVYGYTF. In nucleotides, the CDR3 is TGCAGCGTTGGTCCGGCAGTCTATGGCTACACCTTC.

The genes are TRBV28 and TRBJ1-2; D perhaps matches TRBD1 (6 bases). CDR1 and CDR2 (germline): MDHEN, SYDVKM. There are 13 residues in the CDR3. V lost 6 bases to trimming and J lost 2 bases, with 10 bases between them. The CDR3 here is CASRIQGNYGYTF. DNA of the CDR3: TGTGCCAGCAGAATACAGGGCAACTATGGCTACACCTTC.

This chain uses TRBV7-2 with TRBJ2-1; the match to TRBD2 covers 8 bases. CDR3 length: 15 residues. With 0 bases clipped from V and 6 bases from J, the junction kept 4 bases outside the gene matches. The germline V gene encodes CDR1 SGHTA and CDR2 FQGNSA. The chain's CDR3 is CASSLASGSLNEQFF. CDR3 nucleotide sequence: TGTGCCAGCAGCTTAGCCAGCGGGAGTCTCAATGAGCAGTTCTTC.

This clone was recorded once. The chain has TRBV6-5 and TRBJ1-5; 11 positions agree with TRBD1. V lost 6 bases and J lost 7; bases outside the gene matches: 2. There are 13 residues in the CDR3. Germline V CDR1 and CDR2: MNHEY, SVGAGI. The CDR3 DNA reads TGTGCCAGCAGGAGGGACAGGGGGCAGCCCCAGCATTTT. Residues: CASRRDRGQPQHF.

This sequence joins TRBV29-1 and TRBJ2-3; D unresolved. This CDR3 is 14 amino acids long. The ends were cut back, 3 bases at V and 1 base at J, with 11 bases in the middle. The germline gives CDR1 SQVTM, CDR2 ANQGSEA. The CDR3 region is CSVDQGMGTDTQYF. The CDR3 region has the DNA TGCAGCGTTGACCAAGGAATGGGCACAGATACGCAGTATTTT.